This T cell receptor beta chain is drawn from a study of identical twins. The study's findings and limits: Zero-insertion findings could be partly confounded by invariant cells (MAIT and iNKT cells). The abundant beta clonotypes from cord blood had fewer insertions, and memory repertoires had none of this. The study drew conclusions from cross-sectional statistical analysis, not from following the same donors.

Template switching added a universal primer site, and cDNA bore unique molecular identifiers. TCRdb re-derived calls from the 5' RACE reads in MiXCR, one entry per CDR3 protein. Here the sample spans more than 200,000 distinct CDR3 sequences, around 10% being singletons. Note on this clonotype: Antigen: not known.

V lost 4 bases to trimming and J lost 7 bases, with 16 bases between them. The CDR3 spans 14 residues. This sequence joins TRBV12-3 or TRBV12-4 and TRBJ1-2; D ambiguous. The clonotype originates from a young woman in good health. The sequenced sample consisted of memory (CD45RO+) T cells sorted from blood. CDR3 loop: CASSSHFLAPGYTF. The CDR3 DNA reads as TGTGCCAGCAGTTCCCATTTTTTGGCCCCTGGCTACACCTTC.